This T cell receptor beta chain derives from a study of blood T cell repertoires in COVID-19. Across the whole study: There were acute and convalescent COVID-19 samples, and they came from the United States, Italy and Spain. Sources were T cells, B-cell-depleted T cells, or PBMCs; the material itself was cDNA or gDNA.

Sequencing was performed with immunoSEQ multiplex PCR; in TCRdb, only in-frame clones are kept and a portion is missing. The sample shows roughly 300,000 clones, about 86% of them seen only once. The junction had 8 bases not matched to a gene; V was cut back by 5 bases and J by 4 bases. The length of the CDR3 is 16 residues. The germline V gene encodes CDR1 SGHRS and CDR2 YFSETQ. This clonotype originated in a woman in her forties or fifties with acute or convalescent COVID-19. Material for sequencing was peripheral blood. The V and J genes are TRBV5-1 and TRBJ2-2; 10 positions match TRBD2. This CDR3 reads CASSLTSGPGTGELFF. CDR3 coding DNA: TGCGCCAGCAGTCTGACTAGCGGGCCGGGCACCGGGGAGCTGTTTTTT.